One sample yielded the 18 T cell receptor beta chains listed below, sequenced in a study of cytomegalovirus exposure and HLA in healthy donors. The protocol was immunoSEQ multiplex PCR, while the TCRdb copy is restricted to in-frame clones and leaves out a portion. The repertoire holds fewer than 400,000 clones, with approximately 85% as singletons. The sample comprised PBMCs. Receptors originate from a man younger than 45 in good health and CMV-seronegative.

A word on this clone: Distinct nucleotide sequences in the sample also encode this CDR3. The V call is TRBV7-9, the J call TRBJ1-2, with D maybe TRBD1 (5 bases). Trimming removed 4 bases from V and 0 bases from J, with 9 bases in between. The germline gives CDR1 SEHNR, CDR2 FQNEAQ (reference sequence). The CDR3 runs to 14 residues. The CDR3 region has the DNA TGTGCCAGCAGCTCGCGGGGGGCTAACTATGGCTACACCTTC. Protein: CASSSRGANYGYTF.

The gene calls are TRBV9 and TRBJ1-1; a weak D match, TRBD1 (5 bases). V was pared by 4 bases and J by 0 bases, with 13 bases between. Germline CDR1 and CDR2: SGDLS and YYNGEE. This CDR3 region has 15 residues. The DNA for the CDR3 is TGTGCCAGCAGCCCAGAAGGGGCAGTGAACACTGAAGCTTTCTTT. This translates into CASSPEGAVNTEAFF.

V usage is TRBV6-1 and J usage is TRBJ2-7; TRBD1 is a possible D gene (6 bases). Germline-derived CDR1 and CDR2 are MNHNS and SASEGT. Trimming removed 5 bases from V and 0 bases from J, with 11 bases in between. CDR3 length: 14 residues. The CDR3 is CASSRGRGSYEQYF. The CDR3 nucleotides read TGTGCCAGCAGTAGGGGCAGGGGCTCCTACGAGCAGTACTTC.

The V and J genes are TRBV7-9 and TRBJ2-7, with D unclear. The ends were cut back, 5 bases at V and 3 bases at J, with 8 bases in the middle. This CDR3 spans 12 amino acids. Germline CDR1 is SEHNR and CDR2 is FQNEAQ (reference sequence). The CDR3 is CASSPLSYEQYF. In DNA, the CDR3 is TGTGCCAGCAGCCCATTGAGCTACGAGCAGTACTTC.

Worth noting for this clone: The sample carries other DNA sequences with the same CDR3. The chain couples TRBV27 to TRBJ1-2, with 7 bases identical to TRBD1. From germline, CDR1 is MNHEY and CDR2 SMNVEV (reference sequence). The CDR3 extends over 12 amino acids. The trim removed 5 bases at V and 4 bases at J, leaving 1 base unmatched. The CDR3 here is CASSRQGYGYTF. DNA for the CDR3: TGTGCCAGCAGTAGACAGGGCTATGGCTACACCTTC.

This chain links TRBV5-1 with TRBJ2-3, with 7 positions matching TRBD1. The germline V gene encodes CDR1 SGHRS and CDR2 YFSETQ. The CDR3 consists of 14 residues. Germline trimming cut 5 bases from V and 2 bases from J; bases unmatched to any gene: 5. This CDR3 reads CASRSRGSTDTQYF. CDR3 bases: TGCGCCAGCAGATCCAGGGGGTCCACAGATACGCAGTATTTT.

The gene calls are TRBV5-4 and TRBJ1-1; a weak D match, TRBD1 (5 bases). The V and J ends lost 4 bases and 0 bases respectively, with 10 bases between them. CDR1 and CDR2 from the germline V gene are SGHNT and YYREEE (reference sequence). The CDR3 sequence is 14 residues long. Written as DNA, the CDR3 is TGTGCCAGCAGCAGAGACAGCTTGAACACTGAAGCTTTCTTT. Translated, it gives CASSRDSLNTEAFF.

The genes are TRBV29-1 and TRBJ1-2, with D perhaps matching TRBD1 (5 bases). The V end was cut by 5 bases, the J end by 8 bases, with 15 bases between. There are 12 residues in the CDR3. The germline gives CDR1 SQVTM, CDR2 ANQGSEA. DNA for the CDR3: TGCAGCGTTCCCGCGGGACGCCAGGGCTACACCTTC. Translation gives CSVPAGRQGYTF. The complete variable domain, with remaining parts taken from reference TRBV29-1 and TRBJ1-2, reads SAVISQKPSRDICQRGTSLTIQCQVDSQVTMMFWYRQQPGQSLTLIATANQGSEATYESGFVIDKFPISRPNLTFSTLTVSNMSPEDSSIYLCSVPAGRQGYTFGSGTRLTVV.

This clone was detected only a few times. The V call is TRBV7-9, the J call TRBJ2-4; 8 bases are shared with TRBD1. The CDR3 consists of 15 residues. CDR1 is SEHNR, CDR2 FQNEAQ, per germline (reference sequence). V was pared by 3 bases and J by 4 bases, with 5 bases of the junction left unmatched. The CDR3 reads CASSFGGTGKNIQYF. The DNA of the CDR3 is TGTGCCAGCAGCTTTGGGGGGACAGGAAAAAACATTCAGTACTTC. Looking up the rest from reference TRBV7-9 and TRBJ2-4 gives the full variable domain: DTGVSQNPRHKITKRGQNVTFRCDPISEHNRLYWYRQTLGQGPEFLTYFQNEAQLEKSRLLSDRFSAERPKGSFSTLEIQRTEQGDSAMYLCASSFGGTGKNIQYFGAGTRLSVL.

The V and J genes are TRBV19 and TRBJ2-3; TRBD1 is a possible D gene (6 bases). The CDR3 runs to 16 residues. V shed 4 bases and J shed 6 bases, with 20 bases lying between them. The germline CDR1 and CDR2 sequences are LNHDA and SQIVND (reference sequence). The CDR3 bases are TGTGCCAGTAGTACGACCTTGGGACACGGAAGGGATACGCAGTATTTT. Translating it yields CASSTTLGHGRDTQYF.

V usage is TRBV5-1 and J usage is TRBJ1-1; D gene ambiguous. From germline, CDR1 is SGHRS and CDR2 YFSETQ. V was trimmed by 0 bases and J by 0 bases, leaving 6 bases between them. This CDR3 is built from 14 residues. The CDR3 DNA is TGCGCCAGCAGCTTGGATCTACTGAACACTGAAGCTTTCTTT. Its protein product is CASSLDLLNTEAFF.

This clone was seen more than once but under ten times. The chain couples TRBV6-5 to TRBJ1-2, with D perhaps matching TRBD1 (6 bases). Trimming took off 2 bases at V and 7 bases at J, with 11 bases between the two ends. The CDR3 contains 13 residues. Per germline, CDR1 MNHEY and CDR2 SVGAGI. Here the CDR3 DNA reads TGTGCCAGCAGTTACCAGGGAGGGGGTGGCTACACCTTC. This encodes CASSYQGGGGYTF.

The rearrangement links TRBV29-1 to TRBJ2-7; D possibly corresponds to TRBD1 (6 bases). V lost 5 bases and J 1 base, leaving 18 bases between the germline ends. In germline, CDR1 is SQVTM, CDR2 ANQGSEA. The CDR3 consists of 15 residues. As DNA, the CDR3 is TGCAGCGTTCGGGACACCCTAGGGGCTTCCTACGAGCAGTACTTC. It is translated as CSVRDTLGASYEQYF.

The chain joins TRBV7-9 to TRBJ2-7; TRBD1 matches 10 bases. V shed 5 bases and J 5 bases; nucleotides not matched to a gene: 6. Germline CDR1 is SEHNR and CDR2 is FQNEAQ (reference sequence). CDR3 length equals 14 residues. As DNA, the CDR3 is TGTGCCAGCAGCCCCAGACAGGGGGCGGACGAGCAGTACTTC. Residues: CASSPRQGADEQYF. The variable domain in full, with the rest retrieved from reference TRBV7-9 and TRBJ2-7, is DTGVSQNPRHKITKRGQNVTFRCDPISEHNRLYWYRQTLGQGPEFLTYFQNEAQLEKSRLLSDRFSAERPKGSFSTLEIQRTEQGDSAMYLCASSPRQGADEQYFGPGTRLTVT.

This chain uses TRBV7-2 with TRBJ1-1; D not certain. The CDR3 sequence is 14 residues long. Germline assignment: CDR1 SGHTA and CDR2 FQGNSA. The V end lost 1 base, the J end lost 0 bases, and 6 bases lay between the germline ends. The CDR3 is CASSLGLVNTEAFF. CDR3 DNA sequence: TGTGCCAGCAGCTTAGGCCTAGTGAACACTGAAGCTTTCTTT.

This chain uses TRBV5-4 with TRBJ2-6, with a tentative D call TRBD2 (5 bases). Trimming took 5 bases from V and 4 from J, leaving 10 bases between them. The CDR3 length is 14 residues. CDR1 and CDR2 from the germline V gene are SGHNT and YYREEE (reference sequence). The CDR3 reads CASSSPGGANVLTF. In DNA, the CDR3 is TGTGCCAGCAGTTCCCCGGGGGGGGCCAACGTCCTGACTTTC.

V is TRBV4-3 and J is TRBJ1-4; 7 nucleotides match TRBD1. The CDR3 sequence is 16 residues long. Germline V gene data show CDR1 as LGHNA and CDR2 as YSLEER. V shed 0 bases and J 7 bases; nucleotides not matched to a gene: 8. The CDR3 reads CASSQEGAGGREKLFF. DNA of the CDR3: TGCGCCAGCAGCCAAGAAGGCGCAGGGGGACGTGAAAAACTGTTTTTT.

The genes are TRBV2 and TRBJ1-1, with TRBD1 matching over 8 bases. With 5 bases clipped from V and 4 bases from J, the junction kept 3 bases outside the gene matches. Germline CDR1 SNHLY, CDR2 FYNNEI. The CDR3 has 13 amino acids. Here the CDR3 reads CASSRTGGTEAFF. In DNA, the CDR3 is TGTGCCAGCAGTCGAACAGGGGGCACTGAAGCTTTCTTT.